Listed here is a single TCR beta chain. As yet, its antigen is unknown. TCRdb processed the RACE reads anew with MiXCR; each CDR3 protein has one entry. Of 30,000 to 40,000 distinct CDR3 sequences in the sample, more than 8% were seen once. The data stem from a study of human T cells and chemical hapten exposure. For the study at large: 2% DPC applied to a 2 cm by 2 cm arm area sensitized donors.

Study observations and caveats: TCRs exceeding a frequency of 1 in 1000 stayed unchanged under DPC sensitization.

Time point denoted: patch test 3, about 24 weeks after DPC sensitization. Treatment specified: therapeutic diphenylcyclopropenone sensitization with weekly scalp DPC. Unseparated into fractions, whole blood served as the source from which total RNA was extracted. The CDR3 consists of 14 residues. V dropped 2 bases and J dropped 5; count of bases not matched to a gene: 3. The source is a man in his forties or fifties with alopecia areata. Some clones in this sample may be carry-over from other donors' samples. The source was whole blood, collected in connection with sensitization to the hapten diphenylcyclopropenone (DPC). The chain links TRBV12-3 or TRBV12-4 to TRBJ1-1, with TRBD1 matching 9 bases. The CDR3, as DNA: TGTGCCAGCAGTTTATGGACAGGGGTTACTGAAGCTTTCTTT. Encoded protein: CASSLWTGVTEAFF.